This T cell receptor beta chain is drawn from a study of blood T cell repertoires in COVID-19. Data came from immunoSEQ multiplex PCR; TCRdb stores just in-frame clones and leaves some out. In the table there are about 300,000 clones, roughly 89% of which are singletons. The CDR3 spans 13 residues. The junction had 7 bases not matched to a gene; V was cut back by 8 bases and J by 3 bases. Looked up from germline, CDR1 is MNHEY and CDR2 is SVGAGI. The specimen was PBMCs or T cells enriched from blood (not recorded which). The sequence was obtained from a woman aged 45 to 65 who had been exposed to COVID-19. V and J are TRBV6-5 and TRBJ2-7; TRBD1 aligns across 7 bases. For the CDR3, the DNA is TGTGCCAGCGTATTGGCAGGGGGCTACGAGCAGTACTTC. This codes for CASVLAGGYEQYF.